These T cell receptor beta chains were read from a single sample in a study of T cell repertoires in cytomegalovirus infection. Antigens of these TCRs are unknown. TCRdb recomputed calls from the reads with MiXCR, one row per CDR3 protein. The data contain some 590,000 distinct CDR3 sequences, approximately 40% of them singletons. The sample here was cultured PBMCs, taken from culture after CMV antigen stimulation. The source of these receptors is a human donor in good health (CMV status not recorded). Some clones in this sample may be carry-over from other donors' samples. Both conserved end residues are part of each CDR3. Each record gives: J gene, clone size, V gene, D gene, CDR3 protein, CDR3 DNA. The D gene is left open where the match is weak. Where a row states a size, it is once, few, many or the class of an expanded clone; other rows omit it.

J: TRBJ2-3
size: .
V: TRBV4-1
D: .
CDR3: CASSLAGPPDTQYF
DNA: TGCGCCAGCAGCCTGGCAGGGCCCCCAGATACGCAGTATTTT

J: TRBJ1-5
size: .
V: TRBV5-1
D: .
CDR3: CASSLGGHSSNQPQHF
DNA: TGCGCCAGCAGCCTGGGGGGACATAGTAGCAATCAGCCCCAGCATTTT

J: TRBJ1-1
size: .
V: TRBV28
D: .
CDR3: CASCVLGTYRYEDTEAFF
DNA: TGTGCCAGCTGCGTTTTAGGGACGTACAGGTATGAAGACACTGAAGCTTTCTTT

J: TRBJ2-2
size: .
V: TRBV20-1
D: .
CDR3: CSARDFTGVLPGELFF
DNA: TGCAGTGCTAGAGATTTCACTGGCGTACTTCCCGGGGAGCTGTTTTTT

J: TRBJ1-6
size: few
V: TRBV7-2
D: .
CDR3: CASSLGPGSYNSPLHF
DNA: TGTGCCAGCAGCTTAGGGCCAGGGTCTTACAATTCACCCCTCCACTTT

J: TRBJ2-5
size: .
V: TRBV12-3/TRBV12-4
D: .
CDR3: CASSTQEYLETQYF
DNA: TGTGCCAGCAGCACCCAGGAGTATCTAGAGACCCAGTACTTC

J: TRBJ2-1
size: .
V: TRBV7-9
D: TRBD1
CDR3: CASSFRDRFHEQFF
DNA: TGTGCCAGCAGCTTTCGGGACAGGTTCCATGAGCAGTTCTTC

J: TRBJ1-2
size: once
V: TRBV24-1
D: .
CDR3: CATSAGSGYGYTF
DNA: TGTGCCACCAGTGCAGGGTCGGGCTATGGCTACACCTTC

J: TRBJ2-5
size: .
V: TRBV7-2
D: TRBD1
CDR3: CASSRGQGQETQYF
DNA: TGTGCCAGCAGCCGCGGACAGGGACAGGAGACCCAGTACTTC

J: TRBJ2-7
size: .
V: TRBV6-2/TRBV6-3
D: .
CDR3: CASNRADEQYF
DNA: TGTGCCAGCAACAGGGCTGACGAGCAGTACTTC

J: TRBJ2-3
size: many
V: TRBV7-2
D: .
CDR3: CASSQTRWGADTQYF
DNA: TGTGCCAGCAGCCAGACTAGGTGGGGGGCAGATACGCAGTATTTT

J: TRBJ2-2
size: few
V: TRBV5-4
D: .
CDR3: CASSPGWGADGELFF
DNA: TGTGCCAGCAGCCCGGGTTGGGGCGCGGACGGGGAGCTGTTTTTT

J: TRBJ2-7
size: few
V: TRBV7-9
D: TRBD2
CDR3: CASSGTSGRTAYEQYF
DNA: TGTGCCAGCAGCGGGACTAGCGGGAGGACTGCCTACGAGCAGTACTTC

J: TRBJ2-1
size: few
V: TRBV18
D: TRBD2
CDR3: CATTGIAGVGNEQFF
DNA: TGTGCCACCACGGGTATAGCGGGAGTTGGCAATGAGCAGTTCTTC

J: TRBJ2-1
size: .
V: TRBV7-9
D: TRBD1
CDR3: CASSSGQGAIGGSSYNEQFF
DNA: TGTGCCAGCAGCTCGGGACAGGGGGCGATAGGCGGGAGCTCCTACAATGAGCAGTTCTTC

J: TRBJ2-3
size: .
V: TRBV20-1
D: .
CDR3: CSASWAWDTQYF
DNA: TGCAGTGCTAGTTGGGCTTGGGATACGCAGTATTTT

J: TRBJ2-5
size: few
V: TRBV11-2
D: .
CDR3: CASSLDLGTNAPQYF
DNA: TGTGCCAGCAGCTTAGATCTCGGGACGAACGCCCCTCAGTACTTC

J: TRBJ2-3
size: .
V: TRBV7-8
D: .
CDR3: CASSSHPPDTQYF
DNA: TGTGCCAGCAGCTCCCACCCCCCAGATACGCAGTATTTT

J: TRBJ2-4
size: .
V: TRBV7-2
D: .
CDR3: CASSLESPVPKNIQYF
DNA: TGTGCCAGCAGCTTAGAAAGCCCGGTCCCAAAAAACATTCAGTACTTC

J: TRBJ1-5
size: few
V: TRBV6-1
D: TRBD1
CDR3: CASKVGTGGLGDNQPQHF
DNA: TGTGCCAGCAAGGTTGGGACAGGGGGCCTCGGGGACAATCAGCCCCAGCATTTT

J: TRBJ1-4
size: .
V: TRBV20-1
D: .
CDR3: CSARDPGGGEKLFF
DNA: TGCAGTGCTAGAGATCCGGGGGGAGGGGAAAAACTGTTTTTT

J: TRBJ2-1
size: few
V: TRBV6-1
D: .
CDR3: CASSERGTVNEQFF
DNA: TGTGCCAGCAGTGAACGGGGGACGGTGAATGAGCAGTTCTTC

J: TRBJ1-1
size: few
V: TRBV6-2/TRBV6-3
D: TRBD1
CDR3: CASSWDRGLNTEAFF
DNA: TGTGCCAGCAGCTGGGATAGGGGGCTGAACACTGAAGCTTTCTTT

J: TRBJ2-5
size: many
V: TRBV7-8
D: TRBD1
CDR3: CASSLGGTGETQYF
DNA: TGTGCCAGCAGCTTAGGAGGGACAGGGGAGACCCAGTACTTC

J: TRBJ2-1
size: .
V: TRBV6-5
D: .
CDR3: CASSSYRDRIGEQFF
DNA: TGTGCCAGCAGTTCATACCGGGACCGGATCGGTGAGCAGTTCTTC

J: TRBJ1-5
size: few
V: TRBV2
D: .
CDR3: CASSGSPEDYNQPQHF
DNA: TGTGCCAGCAGTGGATCGCCGGAGGACTATAATCAGCCCCAGCATTTT

J: TRBJ2-5
size: few
V: TRBV7-2
D: .
CDR3: CASSLGGATQETQYF
DNA: TGTGCCAGCAGCTTAGGTGGAGCTACGCAGGAGACCCAGTACTTC

J: TRBJ2-5
size: many
V: TRBV7-2
D: .
CDR3: CASHTSSETQYF
DNA: TGTGCCTCACATACCAGCTCAGAGACCCAGTACTTC

J: TRBJ2-3
size: many
V: TRBV7-2
D: .
CDR3: CASSLARDTQYF
DNA: TGTGCCAGCAGCTTAGCTAGAGATACGCAGTATTTT

J: TRBJ2-5
size: .
V: TRBV20-1
D: .
CDR3: CSARPPSVETQYF
DNA: TGCAGTGCTAGACCGCCGTCGGTTGAGACCCAGTACTTC

J: TRBJ2-3
size: .
V: TRBV7-3
D: .
CDR3: CASRIGLDTQYF
DNA: TGTGCCAGCAGGATCGGATTGGATACGCAGTATTTT

J: TRBJ2-7
size: .
V: TRBV27
D: TRBD1
CDR3: CASSPFRDRESYEQYF
DNA: TGTGCCAGCAGTCCGTTCCGGGACAGGGAATCCTACGAGCAGTACTTC

J: TRBJ2-1
size: many
V: TRBV7-8
D: .
CDR3: CASSLNPEDLSSYNEQFF
DNA: TGTGCCAGCAGCTTGAACCCTGAGGACTTGAGCTCCTACAATGAGCAGTTCTTC

J: TRBJ2-1
size: .
V: TRBV6-2/TRBV6-3
D: .
CDR3: CASKTQNGGYNEQFF
DNA: TGTGCCAGCAAAACCCAGAATGGCGGGTACAATGAGCAGTTCTTC

J: TRBJ1-3
size: few
V: TRBV6-1
D: .
CDR3: CASSEALQAATGNTIYF
DNA: TGTGCCAGCAGTGAAGCCCTTCAGGCAGCAACTGGAAACACCATATATTTT

J: TRBJ2-1
size: .
V: TRBV6-2/TRBV6-3
D: .
CDR3: CASSDENPSYNEQFF
DNA: TGTGCCAGCAGCGACGAGAATCCTAGCTACAATGAGCAGTTCTTC

J: TRBJ2-1
size: .
V: TRBV18
D: TRBD2
CDR3: CASSPGLAGAREQFF
DNA: TGTGCCAGCTCACCGGGACTAGCGGGAGCTCGTGAGCAGTTCTTC

J: TRBJ2-3
size: once
V: TRBV5-1
D: TRBD2
CDR3: CASRGAGGMDTQYF
DNA: TGCGCCAGCAGGGGGGCGGGAGGAATGGATACGCAGTATTTT

J: TRBJ2-7
size: many
V: TRBV10-3
D: .
CDR3: CAISPGTRPREQYF
DNA: TGTGCCATCAGTCCCGGGACTCGGCCGCGAGAGCAGTACTTC

J: TRBJ2-6
size: .
V: TRBV6-6
D: .
CDR3: CASHNTGRSSGANVLTF
DNA: TGTGCCAGCCATAATACTGGGAGAAGCTCTGGGGCCAACGTCCTGACTTTC

J: TRBJ2-1
size: .
V: TRBV5-4
D: TRBD1
CDR3: CASSSIQGSRGEQFF
DNA: TGTGCCAGCAGCTCCATACAGGGGTCCCGTGGTGAGCAGTTCTTC

J: TRBJ2-1
size: few
V: TRBV4-3
D: .
CDR3: CASSPNLGDSYNEQFF
DNA: TGCGCCAGCAGCCCCAACCTGGGGGACTCCTACAATGAGCAGTTCTTC

J: TRBJ2-3
size: once
V: TRBV30
D: .
CDR3: CAWRGLTGASTQYF
DNA: TGTGCCTGGAGAGGTTTGACGGGGGCAAGTACGCAGTATTTT

J: TRBJ2-5
size: few
V: TRBV11-3
D: TRBD2
CDR3: CASSFRSGSQETQYF
DNA: TGTGCCAGCAGCTTCCGAAGCGGGAGCCAAGAGACCCAGTACTTC

J: TRBJ2-1
size: .
V: TRBV2
D: TRBD2
CDR3: CASLKAGVLFNEQFF
DNA: TGTGCCAGCCTCAAGGCGGGAGTCTTGTTCAATGAGCAGTTCTTC

J: TRBJ2-3
size: .
V: TRBV6-2/TRBV6-3
D: TRBD2
CDR3: CASRPTSEDTQYF
DNA: TGTGCCAGCAGGCCGACTAGCGAAGATACGCAGTATTTT

J: TRBJ2-5
size: .
V: TRBV2
D: .
CDR3: CASTSKETQYF
DNA: TGTGCCAGCACTAGCAAAGAGACCCAGTACTTC

J: TRBJ2-7
size: .
V: TRBV7-8
D: TRBD1
CDR3: CASSVTGVEQYF
DNA: TGTGCCAGCAGCGTGACAGGGGTCGAGCAGTACTTC

J: TRBJ1-1
size: many
V: TRBV7-2
D: .
CDR3: CASSLMVLRLNTEAFF
DNA: TGTGCCAGCAGCTTAATGGTGTTGAGATTGAACACTGAAGCTTTCTTT

J: TRBJ1-2
size: .
V: TRBV18
D: .
CDR3: CASSPPVIFPHGYTF
DNA: TGTGCCAGCTCACCACCGGTGATATTCCCCCATGGCTACACCTTC

J: TRBJ1-2
size: .
V: TRBV6-8
D: .
CDR3: CASSGITGVGLYGYTF
DNA: TGTGCCAGCAGTGGGATAACAGGTGTTGGTTTATATGGCTACACCTTC

J: TRBJ2-7
size: .
V: TRBV4-1
D: .
CDR3: CASSQVGPGAGDEQYF
DNA: TGCGCCAGCAGCCAAGTTGGGCCGGGGGCCGGGGACGAGCAGTACTTC

J: TRBJ2-1
size: few
V: TRBV7-6
D: .
CDR3: CASSLAPAESSYNEQFF
DNA: TGTGCCAGCAGCTTAGCACCCGCGGAGAGCTCCTACAATGAGCAGTTCTTC

J: TRBJ2-7
size: .
V: TRBV10-3
D: TRBD1
CDR3: CAIRTGQGTYEQYF
DNA: TGTGCCATCAGAACGGGACAGGGAACCTACGAGCAGTACTTC

J: TRBJ1-1
size: once
V: TRBV7-2
D: .
CDR3: CASSLVGPMNTEAFF
DNA: TGTGCCAGCAGCTTGGTCGGACCAATGAACACTGAAGCTTTCTTT

J: TRBJ2-5
size: few
V: TRBV7-2
D: .
CDR3: CASTPRGREETQYF
DNA: TGTGCCAGCACCCCCCGGGGCAGAGAAGAGACCCAGTACTTC